A single sample is the source of the 21 T cell receptor beta chains below, sequenced in a study of blood T cell repertoires in COVID-19. Sequencing was performed with immunoSEQ multiplex PCR; in TCRdb, only in-frame clones are kept and a portion is missing. The data show some 150,000 clones, 81% seen once. What was sequenced was peripheral blood. Receptor source: a woman aged 60-70 years with active or convalescent COVID-19.

This chain joins TRBV9 and TRBJ1-2; D is possibly TRBD1 (6 bases). This CDR3 has 14 residues. V lost 4 bases and J lost 4, with 14 bases in between. Germline V gives CDR1 SGDLS, CDR2 YYNGEE. The CDR3 bases are TGTGCCAGCAGCCCTCCAGGACAGCGCTATGGCTACACCTTC. Protein: CASSPPGQRYGYTF.

CDR3 amino acids: CAWDFRTDTDTQYF. CDR3 DNA sequence: TGTGCCTGGGATTTTAGAACCGACACAGATACGCAGTATTTT. The V gene is TRBV30, the J gene TRBJ2-3; no clear D. V dropped 5 bases and J dropped 2 bases, with 14 bases sitting between them. The germline CDR1 and CDR2 sequences are GTSNPN and SVGIG (reference sequence). This CDR3 is 14 amino acids long.

The chain carries TRBV11-2 and TRBJ1-2; 12 bases map to TRBD1. Germline lookup yields CDR1 SGHAT and CDR2 FQNNGV. Trimming took 7 bases from V and 5 from J; bases not matched to a gene: 14. The CDR3 contains 17 residues. The CDR3 DNA is TGTGCCAGCACCCCATCGGGGACAGGGGGCGCAGGGTATGGCTACACCTTC. It yields the protein CASTPSGTGGAGYGYTF.

The rearrangement links TRBV13 to TRBJ2-1; 9 bases match TRBD2. Germline CDR1 is PRHDT and CDR2 is FYEKMQ (reference sequence). The CDR3 has 14 residues. The V gene end was trimmed by 6 bases and the J gene end by 9 bases; junction bases not matched to a gene: 9. Here the CDR3 reads CASRQAGTSSEQFF. In DNA form, the CDR3 reads TGTGCCAGCAGGCAAGCCGGGACTAGCAGTGAGCAGTTCTTC.

The chain joins TRBV29-1 to TRBJ2-1; 8 bases match TRBD2. CDR1 and CDR2 (germline): SQVTM, ANQGSEA. V lost 4 bases, J lost 7 bases, and 6 bases stayed unmatched. The CDR3 consists of 13 residues. CDR3 in amino acids: CSVGVTGGNEQFF. The CDR3 region has the DNA TGCAGCGTTGGGGTCACGGGGGGGAATGAGCAGTTCTTC.

The chain recombines TRBV19 with TRBJ1-5; D is possibly TRBD1 (6 bases). V was pared by 7 bases and J by 0 bases, with 22 bases between. CDR1 and CDR2 (germline): LNHDA, SQIVND (reference sequence). The CDR3 totals 18 residues. The CDR3 loop reads CASTQGPGQPYSNQPQHF. The DNA for the CDR3 is TGTGCCAGTACCCAGGGGCCCGGACAACCTTATAGCAATCAGCCCCAGCATTTT. The full variable domain, completed using reference TRBV19 and TRBJ1-5, is DGGITQSPKYLFRKEGQNVTLSCEQNLNHDAMYWYRQDPGQGLRLIYYSQIVNDFQKGDIAEGYSVSREKKESFPLTVTSAQKNPTAFYLCASTQGPGQPYSNQPQHFGDGTRLSIL.

This clone came up once. The gene calls are TRBV9 and TRBJ1-2; D not resolved. V lost 3 bases to trimming and J lost 3 bases, with 18 bases between them. The CDR3 is 16 residues long. The germline V gene encodes CDR1 SGDLS and CDR2 YYNGEE. The CDR3 region has the DNA TGTGCCAGCAGCGCCTTGGGCGGGGTAGGCGACTATGGCTACACCTTC. It yields the protein CASSALGGVGDYGYTF.

This chain uses TRBV2 with TRBJ1-5; 8 positions agree with TRBD1. V lost 4 bases and J lost 4; bases outside the gene matches: 6. Germline CDR1 and CDR2: SNHLY and FYNNEI. This CDR3 is 15 amino acids long. The CDR3 nucleotides read TGTGCCAGCAGTGGGGGGGACAGGTATAATCAGCCCCAGCATTTT. Amino acids: CASSGGDRYNQPQHF.

This clone was detected only once. The V call is TRBV28, the J call TRBJ2-5; TRBD2 agrees at 8 bases. Losses at the gene ends were 5 bases for V and 4 bases for J; bases not matched to a gene: 9. The CDR3 loop spans 15 amino acids. From germline, CDR1 is MDHEN and CDR2 SYDVKM. DNA for the CDR3: TGTGCCAGCAGTCCGGGCGGGGGGATGAGAGAGACCCAGTACTTC. This gives the protein CASSPGGGMRETQYF.

The rearrangement joins TRBV9 to TRBJ2-4; 8 bases are a match to TRBD2. After removal of 6 bases from V and 0 bases from J, the junction contained 11 bases not matched to a gene. From germline, CDR1 is SGDLS and CDR2 YYNGEE. This CDR3 comprises 17 residues. CDR3 protein: CASKRTSGNLAKNIQYF. CDR3 DNA sequence: TGTGCCAGCAAGCGAACTAGCGGAAATCTAGCCAAAAACATTCAGTACTTC.

V gene TRBV24-1 combines with J gene TRBJ1-5; TRBD1 matches 7 bases. The germline gives CDR1 KGHDR, CDR2 SFDVKD. The length of the CDR3 is 16 residues. The junction had 5 bases not matched to a gene; V was cut back by 2 bases and J by 2 bases. CDR3: CATSDSRTGGNQPQHF. CDR3 nucleotide sequence: TGTGCCACCAGTGATTCCCGAACAGGGGGCAATCAGCCCCAGCATTTT.

In DNA form, the CDR3 reads TGTGCCAGCAGCTTAAAACGCGGGAAGCAGTACTTC. Protein: CASSLKRGKQYF. V and J are TRBV7-2 and TRBJ2-7, with D maybe TRBD2 (6 bases). V lost 2 bases, J lost 8 bases, and 10 bases lay in between. The germline V gene has CDR1 SGHTA and CDR2 FQGNSA. The CDR3 has 12 residues.

J is TRBJ1-6 and V is TRBV7-2; 8 bases match TRBD1. With 1 base clipped from V and 7 bases from J, the junction kept 12 bases outside the gene matches. Germline CDR1 SGHTA, CDR2 FQGNSA. The CDR3 is made up of 18 amino acids. The CDR3 DNA is TGTGCCAGCAGCTTAGGACTAGGCAGGGGGCGGTTAAATTCACCCCTCCACTTT. It is translated as CASSLGLGRGRLNSPLHF.

The chain uses TRBV5-6 and TRBJ1-5; D might be TRBD1 (6 bases). The V gene's germline CDR1 is SGHDT and CDR2 YYEEEE. The CDR3 totals 15 residues. Trimming stripped 2 bases from V and 6 bases from J, with 15 bases between. Written as DNA, the CDR3 is TGTGCCAGCAGCTTATCGGGGGGCAGGGGTCAGCCCCAGCATTTT. Its protein product is CASSLSGGRGQPQHF.

This clone was counted between two and nine times. The chain combines TRBV29-1 with TRBJ2-1, with a possible D match to TRBD2 (6 bases). Trimming shortened V by 8 bases and J by 6 bases, and 23 bases separated the two germline ends. The CDR3 has 15 amino acids. CDR1 is SQVTM and CDR2 is ANQGSEA in the germline V gene. This CDR3 reads CSTPFLTGDLNEQFF. In DNA, the CDR3 is TGCAGCACTCCCTTCCTAACGGGAGATCTCAATGAGCAGTTCTTC.

The DNA for the CDR3 is TGCGCCAGCAGCCTTAGCGGGGGGGCGCATGAGCAGTTCTTC. This translates into CASSLSGGAHEQFF. The rearrangement joins TRBV5-1 to TRBJ2-1; 11 bases agree with TRBD2. The germline gives CDR1 SGHRS, CDR2 YFSETQ. V trimming: 4 bases; J trimming: 8 bases; junction bases outside the gene matches: 5. This CDR3 spans 14 amino acids.

This clone was detected once. This chain connects TRBV28 to TRBJ2-3; 8 nucleotides agree with TRBD2. Germline V gene lookup returns CDR1 MDHEN and CDR2 SYDVKM. This CDR3 has 16 residues. The ends lost 4 bases at V and 0 bases at J; junction bases unmatched: 6. Here the CDR3 DNA reads TGTGCCAGCAGTTCCGCCGGGGGGGCTAGCACAGATACGCAGTATTTT. Translating gives CASSSAGGASTDTQYF.

The rearrangement joins TRBV19 to TRBJ2-1; 9 nucleotides align to TRBD2. The CDR3 has 14 residues. Germline CDR1 reads LNHDA; CDR2 reads SQIVND (reference sequence). J was trimmed by 6 bases and V by 5 bases; bases with no gene match: 5. CDR3: CASSRLAGTNEQFF. CDR3 in DNA: TGTGCCAGTAGTCGTCTAGCGGGGACCAATGAGCAGTTCTTC.

This chain connects TRBV2 to TRBJ1-1; a possible D gene is TRBD1 (6 bases). In germline, CDR1 is SNHLY, CDR2 FYNNEI. The CDR3 spans 11 residues. V was clipped by 7 bases and J by 7 bases, with 10 bases between them. CDR3 sequence reads: CASIGQIEAFF. The CDR3 bases are TGTGCCAGCATAGGACAGATTGAAGCTTTCTTT.

The chain uses TRBV5-1 and TRBJ2-2; D is undetermined. The ends were cut back, 7 bases at V and 0 bases at J, with 10 bases in the middle. The CDR3 has 14 residues. Germline CDR1 and CDR2: SGHRS and YFSETQ. The CDR3 reads CASSQASNTGELFF. CDR3 sequence (DNA): TGCGCCAGCTCCCAAGCGTCGAACACCGGGGAGCTGTTTTTT.

The rearrangement uses TRBV6-5 and TRBJ1-3; 7 nucleotides line up with TRBD1. After removal of 7 bases from V and 0 bases from J, the junction contained 6 bases not matched to a gene. This CDR3 is 15 amino acids long. Per the germline V gene, CDR1 is MNHEY and CDR2 is SVGAGI. DNA of the CDR3: TGTGCCAGCACCCCCCCAGGGGGCTCTGGAAACACCATATATTTT. This encodes CASTPPGGSGNTIYF.